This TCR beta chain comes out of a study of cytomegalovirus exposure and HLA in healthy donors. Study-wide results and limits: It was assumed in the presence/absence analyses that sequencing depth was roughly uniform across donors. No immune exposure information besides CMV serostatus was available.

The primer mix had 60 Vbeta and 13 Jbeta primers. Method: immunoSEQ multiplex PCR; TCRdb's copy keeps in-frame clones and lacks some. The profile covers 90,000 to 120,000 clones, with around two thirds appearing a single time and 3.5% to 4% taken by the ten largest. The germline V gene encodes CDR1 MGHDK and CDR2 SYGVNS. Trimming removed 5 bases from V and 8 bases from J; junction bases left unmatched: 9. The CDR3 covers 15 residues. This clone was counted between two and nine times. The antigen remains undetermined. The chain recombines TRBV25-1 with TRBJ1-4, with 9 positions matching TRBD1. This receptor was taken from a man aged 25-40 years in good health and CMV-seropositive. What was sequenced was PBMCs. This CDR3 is CASSSTGGAREKLFF. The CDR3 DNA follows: TGTGCCAGCAGTTCCACAGGGGGCGCGAGAGAAAAACTGTTTTTT.